This T cell receptor (beta chain) comes out of a study of regulatory T cells in long-lasting Graves disease. The study's findings and limits: Persistent Graves' patients showed less TCR diversity than newly diagnosed ones.

Germline V gene sequence: CDR1 SQVTM, CDR2 ANQGSEA. This CDR3 has 11 residues. Trimming took 5 bases from V and 6 from J, leaving 7 bases between them. The time point is: persistent/refractory GD, antithyroid drugs over 5 years with positive TRAb. TCR sequences were obtained from RNA taken from PBMCs. Sequencing libraries for TCR beta were prepared with iRepertoire HTBI primers and Arm-PCR of CDR3 regions. TCRdb independently ran MiXCR on the multiplex PCR reads; one entry per CDR3 protein. The sample has 350,000 to 450,000 distinct CDR3 sequences, about a fifth seen once. In this sample, this clonotype turned up a few times. Its antigen remains unidentified.

The sample was peripheral blood mononuclear cells (PBMCs), taken when the disease was refractory, from a patient treated with antithyroid drugs. This TCR derives from a female donor with Graves disease. The chain uses TRBV29-1 and TRBJ2-2, with D perhaps given as TRBD1 or TRBD2 (5 bases each). The CDR3 DNA reads TGCAGCGTTCGGGACGCCGGGGAGCTGTTTTTT. It codes for CSVRDAGELFF.